These 21 T cell receptor beta chains originate from one sample sequenced in a study of T cell repertoires and leukemia-associated antigens (dated by TCRdb to between 2017 and 2020). These receptors are not linked to any known antigen. Receptor libraries were prepared by 5' RACE. Data came from an Illumina MiSeq. In TCRdb, the public reads were trimmed at Q25 with fastp and aligned with MiXCR, with productive beta chains retained. Rows with a matching CDR3 protein are joined into one entry that keeps the most common DNA and genes. This sample gives roughly 10,000 distinct CDR3 sequences in total; roughly 40% of them show up just once. The ten largest clones represent around 57% of the sample. The specimen was CD3+ T cells sorted from blood and cultured. The receptor source for this set is a female donor in good health.

The chain combines TRBV4-3 with TRBJ2-5, with 9 bases fitting TRBD2. CDR1 is LGHNA, CDR2 YSLEER, per germline. The ends lost 0 bases at V and 0 bases at J; junction bases unmatched: 11. The CDR3 length is 19 residues. The CDR3 DNA reads as TGCGCCAGCAGCCAAGATCGTGGCCCTAGCGGGATTTACCAAGAGACCCAGTACTTC. Its translation is CASSQDRGPSGIYQETQYF.

The sample holds many counts of this clonotype. V usage is TRBV7-9 and J usage is TRBJ2-1; D remains unclear. Germline CDR1 and CDR2: SEHNR and FQNEAQ (reference sequence). V lost 4 bases and J 6 bases, leaving 1 base between the germline ends. The CDR3 is 10 residues long. This chain's CDR3 is CASSSNEQFF. The CDR3 DNA sequence: TGTGCCAGCAGCTCCAATGAGCAGTTCTTC.

This clonotype is termed medium-sized. V is TRBV25-1 and J is TRBJ1-4; maybe TRBD1 (5 bases). The length of the CDR3 is 13 residues. CDR1 and CDR2 from the germline V gene are MGHDK and SYGVNS. V lost 4 bases, J lost 6 bases, and 9 bases lay in between. CDR3 protein: CASSGTGYEKLFF. In DNA, the CDR3 is TGTGCCAGCAGTGGCACAGGATATGAAAAACTGTTTTTT.

This clonotype was picked up many times. The chain recombines TRBV11-3 with TRBJ2-2; 9 nucleotides agree with TRBD2. Germline V gives CDR1 SGHNT, CDR2 YENEEA. Losses at the gene ends were 3 bases for V and 7 bases for J; bases not matched to a gene: 6. CDR3 length: 15 residues. The CDR3 region has the DNA TGTGCCAGCAGCTTGGCTAGCGGGATGGTCGGGGAGCTGTTTTTT. Translation gives CASSLASGMVGELFF.

Of note for this clonotype: Because it lacks the conserved phenylalanine or tryptophan at the end, this CDR3 is likely a read error. No DNA is shown, since the ends of the CDR3 on it are uncertain; the CDR3 is the one TCRdb lists. The chain's CDR3 is CSARLTELFV. This chain uses TRBV20-1 with TRBJ2-1. Germline V CDR1 and CDR2: DFQATT, SNEGSKA (reference sequence). The CDR3 region is 10 residues in length, termini included.

In this sample, this clonotype turned up many times. The rearrangement joins TRBV9 to TRBJ2-3; 7 bases are shared with TRBD2. The trim removed 0 bases at V and 2 bases at J, leaving 3 bases unmatched. Germline values: CDR1 SGDLS, CDR2 YYNGEE. The CDR3 runs to 15 residues. The CDR3 region has the DNA TGTGCCAGCAGCGTAGGTGGGAGGGCCACAGATACGCAGTATTTT. Its protein product is CASSVGGRATDTQYF. Looking up the rest from reference TRBV9 and TRBJ2-3 gives the full variable domain: DSGVTQTPKHLITATGQRVTLRCSPRSGDLSVYWYQQSLDQGLQFLIQYYNGEERAKGNILERFSAQQFPDLHSELNLSSLELGDSALYFCASSVGGRATDTQYFGPGTRLTVL.

The chain uses TRBV25-1 and TRBJ2-2; maybe TRBD2 (5 bases). Germline CDR1 MGHDK, CDR2 SYGVNS. V lost 5 bases to trimming and J lost 3 bases, with 10 bases between them. The CDR3 sequence is 14 residues long. CDR3 in amino acids: CASSNEGDTGELFF. The DNA of the CDR3 is TGTGCCAGCAGTAACGAGGGTGACACCGGGGAGCTGTTTTTT. Drawing the rest from reference TRBV25-1 and TRBJ2-2, the complete variable domain is EADIYQTPRYLVIGTGKKITLECSQTMGHDKMYWYQQDPGMELHLIHYSYGVNSTEKGDLSSESTVSRIRTEHFPLTLESARPSHTSQYLCASSNEGDTGELFFGEGSRLTVL.

J is TRBJ2-2 and V is TRBV12-3 or TRBV12-4; D is unresolved. CDR3 length: 15 residues. The germline V and J ends were trimmed by 6 bases and 2 bases, with 13 bases remaining between them. The CDR3 loop reads CASSQSRINTGELFF. CDR3 in DNA: TGTGCCAGCAGCCAATCCCGAATCAACACCGGGGAGCTGTTTTTT.

For this clonotype: The junction departs from the called germline gene at one end, perhaps through a read error. V usage is TRBV24-1 and J usage is TRBJ1-2; no reliable D call. Germline V gene sequence: CDR1 KGHDR, CDR2 SFDVKD. The length of the CDR3 is 12 residues. CDR3 amino acids: CATSFGVGGYAF. In DNA, the CDR3 is TGTGCCACCAGTTTTGGAGTCGGAGGCTACGCCTTC.

This clonotype is medium-sized. The chain combines TRBV5-1 with TRBJ2-5; 8 nucleotides line up with TRBD2. The length of the CDR3 is 15 residues. Germline CDR1 reads SGHRS; CDR2 reads YFSETQ. The trim removed 1 base at V and 1 base at J, leaving 3 bases unmatched. Here the CDR3 DNA reads TGCGCCAGCAGCTTGATCACTAGCGGCCAAGAGACCCAGTACTTC. Its protein is CASSLITSGQETQYF.

The genes are TRBV12-3 or TRBV12-4 and TRBJ2-5, with 12 bases aligning to TRBD2. The J segment lost 5 bases and the V segment lost 7 bases, leaving 11 bases of the junction unmatched. The CDR3 covers 16 residues. The CDR3 reads CASISGTSGFWETQYF. CDR3 in DNA: TGTGCCAGCATCTCCGGGACTAGCGGGTTTTGGGAGACCCAGTACTTC.

This clonotype was seen a handful of times. V is TRBV29-1 and J is TRBJ2-1; D gene unclear. Germline V gene sequence: CDR1 SQVTM, CDR2 ANQGSEA. This CDR3 has 10 amino acids. Deletions cut 3 bases from V and 6 bases from J, with 3 bases between. CDR3 amino acids: CSVESNEQFF. DNA of the CDR3: TGCAGCGTTGAGTCCAATGAGCAGTTCTTC.

This clonotype was counted a few times. V gene TRBV20-1 combines with J gene TRBJ2-1; 11 bases agree with TRBD2. The CDR3 contains 13 residues. CDR1 is DFQATT, CDR2 SNEGSKA, per germline (reference sequence). The ends lost 4 bases at V and 8 bases at J; junction bases unmatched: 4. In DNA form, the CDR3 reads TGCAGTGCTACGACTAGCGGGGCCTATGAGCAGTTCTTC. Its protein is CSATTSGAYEQFF.

This clonotype is deemed medium-sized. V usage is TRBV4-2 and J usage is TRBJ2-2, with 8 bases that match TRBD2. CDR3 length: 15 amino acids. The germline V gene encodes CDR1 LGHNA and CDR2 YNFKEQ. The J segment lost 5 bases and the V segment lost 0 bases, leaving 2 bases of the junction unmatched. The CDR3 protein is CASSQDRGGTGELFF. The CDR3 DNA reads as TGTGCCAGCAGCCAAGACCGGGGGGGAACCGGGGAGCTGTTTTTT.

This clonotype came up once. A read error may produce the germline difference seen at one junction end. V usage is TRBV7-3 and J usage is TRBJ2-7; TRBD1 agrees at 9 bases. CDR1 is SGHTA and CDR2 is FQGTGA in the germline V gene. The CDR3 spans 15 residues. The CDR3 here is CASNLGQGNSYEKYF. DNA for the CDR3: TGTGCCAGCAACTTAGGACAGGGGAACTCCTACGAGAAGTACTTC.

As concerns this clonotype: Without the conserved terminal phenylalanine or tryptophan, this CDR3 likely stems from a read error. This chain uses TRBV9 with TRBJ1-2; 7 bases map to TRBD1. The V gene's germline CDR1 is SGDLS and CDR2 YYNGEE. The trim removed 3 bases at V and 0 bases at J, leaving 5 bases unmatched. CDR3 length: 15 amino acids. The CDR3 spells CASSGHRGTNYGYTL. For the CDR3, the DNA is TGTGCCAGCAGCGGACACAGGGGAACTAACTATGGCTACACCCTC.

This chain links TRBV28 with TRBJ1-5, with D perhaps matching TRBD1 (5 bases). The germline V gene encodes CDR1 MDHEN and CDR2 SYDVKM. The germline V and J ends were trimmed by 2 bases and 4 bases, with 9 bases remaining between them. The CDR3 is 14 residues long. The CDR3 sequence: CASSLAGINQPQHF. CDR3 DNA: TGTGCCAGCAGTTTAGCAGGGATAAATCAGCCCCAGCATTTT.

The V and J genes are TRBV6-4 and TRBJ2-7; 9 nucleotides agree with TRBD2. Germline CDR1 reads MRHNA; CDR2 reads SNTAGT. This CDR3 has 13 residues. J gave up 9 bases and V 6 bases, and 9 bases lay outside the gene matches. CDR3 residues: CASRSSGLAWQYF. DNA for the CDR3: TGTGCCAGCAGATCATCGGGACTAGCCTGGCAGTACTTC.

This clonotype is labeled as medium-sized. The chain is built from TRBV20-1 and TRBJ2-3; maybe TRBD1 (5 bases). CDR1 is DFQATT, CDR2 SNEGSKA, per germline (reference sequence). The CDR3 consists of 15 residues. Trimming stripped 6 bases from V and 5 bases from J, with 21 bases between. The CDR3 DNA sequence: TGCAGTGCCTCTGGGGCCTCTCCGAGTGAAGATACGCAGTATTTT. The encoded protein is CSASGASPSEDTQYF.

The chain is built from TRBV20-1 and TRBJ2-7; D perhaps matches TRBD1 (9 bases). CDR3 size: 15 residues. The germline V gene has CDR1 DFQATT and CDR2 SNEGSKA (reference sequence). The germline V and J ends were trimmed by 5 bases and 2 bases, with 19 bases remaining between them. CDR3 sequence reads: CSAHRGQRETYEQYF. The CDR3 DNA reads as TGCAGTGCTCACAGGGGGCAGCGGGAGACCTACGAGCAGTACTTC.

V gene TRBV15 combines with J gene TRBJ2-2; D perhaps matches TRBD2 (6 bases). Trimming removed 0 bases from V and 4 bases from J, with 9 bases in between. Germline CDR1 LNHNV, CDR2 YYDKDF (reference sequence). The CDR3 extends over 15 amino acids. Here the CDR3 DNA reads TGTGCCACCAGCAGAGATCTGGGGGGCACCGGGGAGCTGTTTTTT. As protein: CATSRDLGGTGELFF.